The next 11 T cell receptor beta chains were all read from a single sample in a study of vaccination and CD4 T cells after COVID-19. As to treatment: roughly ten-day PBMC culture with coronavirus spike peptide pools or control peptides (ViraFEST assay). The Oncomine TCR Beta short-read assay was what sequenced the DNA obtained from cultured CD4+ T cells. TCRdb re-derived calls from the PCR reads in MiXCR, one entry per CDR3 protein. In the table there are 20,000 to 25,000 distinct CDR3 sequences, about 61% of which are singletons. Antigens of these TCRs are unknown. Sequencing was performed on CD4+ T cells from blood, cultured in vitro, taken after SARS-CoV-2 vaccination. These receptors originate from a human donor who received a COVID-19 vaccine.

This chain links TRBV12-3 or TRBV12-4 with TRBJ1-6; D might be TRBD1 (5 bases). The CDR3 contains 14 residues. Trimming removed 3 bases from V and 6 bases from J, with 9 bases in between. The CDR3 loop is CASSFYRFNSPLHF. The CDR3 DNA reads as TGTGCCAGCAGTTTTTACAGGTTTAATTCACCCCTCCACTTT.

The J gene is TRBJ1-2, the V gene TRBV20-1; perhaps TRBD1 as D (6 bases). V lost 6 bases and J lost 2, with 13 bases in between. Germline values: CDR1 DFQATT, CDR2 SNEGSKA (reference sequence). The length of the CDR3 is 13 residues. CDR3 sequence: CSARVRGNYGYTF. CDR3 nucleotide sequence: TGCAGTGCCAGGGTTAGGGGGAACTATGGCTACACCTTC.

This chain uses TRBV5-4 with TRBJ1-6; TRBD1 agrees at 9 bases. The V gene's germline CDR1 is SGHNT and CDR2 YYREEE (reference sequence). J gave up 5 bases and V 4 bases, and 4 bases lay outside the gene matches. The CDR3 has 15 amino acids. The CDR3 loop is CASSRGTGNNSPLHF. The CDR3 DNA reads TGTGCCAGCAGCCGAGGGACAGGGAATAATTCACCCCTCCACTTT. Full variable domain (rest looked up from reference TRBV5-4 and TRBJ1-6): ETGVTQSPTHLIKTRGQQVTLRCSSQSGHNTVSWYQQALGQGPQFIFQYYREEENGRGNFPPRFSGLQFPNYSSELNVNALELDDSALYLCASSRGTGNNSPLHFGNGTRLTVT.

This clonotype was seen a few times. J is TRBJ1-6 and V is TRBV28; D is perhaps TRBD1 (5 bases). With 1 base removed from V and 9 bases from J, the gap between germline ends came to 13 bases. Germline values: CDR1 MDHEN, CDR2 SYDVKM. The CDR3 runs 15 residues. This chain's CDR3 is CASSLLQARASPLHF. Here the CDR3 DNA reads TGTGCCAGCAGTTTATTACAGGCAAGGGCTTCACCCCTCCACTTT.

The sample holds a few counts of this clonotype. The chain joins TRBV24-1 to TRBJ2-5; D possibly corresponds to TRBD2 (6 bases). CDR3 length: 15 residues. CDR1 KGHDR and CDR2 SFDVKD come from the germline V gene. V was cut by 4 bases and J by 0 bases, with 11 bases left in between. The CDR3 sequence: CATSDPGLYQETQYF. The CDR3 coding sequence is TGTGCCACCAGTGACCCGGGACTGTACCAAGAGACCCAGTACTTC.

The V call is TRBV5-4, the J call TRBJ1-1; tentatively, D is TRBD1 (6 bases). The germline V gene has CDR1 SGHNT and CDR2 YYREEE (reference sequence). The germline V and J ends were trimmed by 4 bases and 1 base, with 14 bases remaining between them. This CDR3 is built from 15 residues. The CDR3 DNA reads TGTGCCAGCAGCGCGAACCCGACAGGGAACACTGAAGCTTTCTTT. Its protein product is CASSANPTGNTEAFF.

The chain joins TRBV6-2 or TRBV6-3 to TRBJ1-2; no reliable D call. CDR3 length: 13 residues. Germline V gene sequence: CDR1 MNHEY, CDR2 SVGEGT. V was cut by 4 bases and J by 4 bases, with 10 bases left in between. CDR3 loop: CASSFRESYGYTF. The DNA of the CDR3 is TGTGCCAGCAGTTTTCGTGAATCCTATGGCTACACCTTC.

The V call is TRBV27, the J call TRBJ2-7; TRBD1 aligns across 7 bases. The junction had 8 bases not matched to a gene; V was cut back by 5 bases and J by 4 bases. CDR1 is MNHEY and CDR2 is SMNVEV in the germline V gene (reference sequence). The CDR3 is made up of 14 amino acids. The CDR3 nucleotides are TGTGCCAGCAGTACCCGACAGGGACGGTACGAGCAGTACTTC. It translates to CASSTRQGRYEQYF.

This clonotype was counted only a few times. The chain uses TRBV6-5 and TRBJ2-5; 12 positions agree with TRBD1. The germline CDR1 and CDR2 sequences are MNHEY and SVGAGI. V was clipped by 2 bases and J by 4 bases; unmatched bases: 5. CDR3 length equals 16 residues. CDR3 sequence (DNA): TGTGCCAGCAGTTACCGGGACAGGGGGCGCGGAGAGACCCAGTACTTC. Protein sequence: CASSYRDRGRGETQYF.

The CDR3 region has the DNA TGTGCCAGTAGTATAAGGCGGAGGGCTAATGAAAAACTGTTTTTT. Encoded protein: CASSIRRRANEKLFF. This chain connects TRBV19 to TRBJ1-4; D remains unclear. CDR3 length equals 15 residues. The germline CDR1 and CDR2 sequences are LNHDA and SQIVND (reference sequence). Trimming removed 2 bases from V and 3 bases from J, with 10 bases in between.

This chain joins TRBV24-1 and TRBJ2-3; D gene ambiguous. The CDR3 extends over 13 amino acids. V lost 4 bases to trimming and J lost 2 bases, with 6 bases between them. Germline loops: CDR1 KGHDR, CDR2 SFDVKD. This CDR3 reads CATSDTNTDTQYF. The CDR3 DNA reads TGTGCCACCAGTGACACGAACACAGATACGCAGTATTTT.